Following are 15 T cell receptor beta chains from one sample sequenced in a study of CD8 T cells in Susac syndrome (dated by TCRdb to between 2018 and 2020). Libraries were constructed by the immunoSEQ multiplex PCR assay. RNA was extracted using the RNeasy kit, and roughly 0.5 to 1 microgram was reverse transcribed with random hexamers. TCRdb's own reprocessing of the public reads used fastp at Q25 and MiXCR and kept productive beta chains. A single entry per CDR3 protein holds the most common genes and DNA from its merged rows. The sample has 230,000 or so distinct CDR3 sequences on record, about 95% of them singletons. The top ten clonotypes cover 0.095% of the sample. Source material: CD4+ T cells from PBMCs. The source of these receptors is a human donor with multiple sclerosis.

The chain joins TRBV28 to TRBJ2-3; 11 bases map to TRBD2. The CDR3 runs to 15 residues. In germline, CDR1 is MDHEN, CDR2 SYDVKM. The ends lost 7 bases at V and 4 bases at J; junction bases unmatched: 7. The CDR3 DNA follows: TGTGCCAGCACCACTAGCGGGAGATCGGCAGATACGCAGTATTTT. This translates into CASTTSGRSADTQYF.

The chain links TRBV29-1 to TRBJ1-1; tentatively, D is TRBD1 (5 bases). This CDR3 contains 13 residues. From germline, CDR1 is SQVTM and CDR2 ANQGSEA. V lost 2 bases, J lost 1 base, and 8 bases lay in between. In DNA form, the CDR3 reads TGCAGCGTTGAATGGGGGAGGAACACTGAAGCTTTCTTT. This gives the protein CSVEWGRNTEAFF.

The chain joins TRBV29-1 to TRBJ1-1; D is uncertain. This CDR3 comprises 13 residues. V shed 7 bases and J shed 1 base, with 13 bases lying between them. CDR1 is SQVTM and CDR2 is ANQGSEA in the germline V gene. The CDR3 loop reads CSAALHKNTEAFF. In nucleotides, the CDR3 is TGCAGCGCAGCACTACACAAGAACACTGAAGCTTTCTTT.

The chain employs TRBV20-1 and TRBJ1-6; a weak D match, TRBD1 (6 bases). The V end lost 4 bases, the J end lost 5 bases, and 18 bases lay between the germline ends. Germline lookup yields CDR1 DFQATT and CDR2 SNEGSKA (reference sequence). This CDR3 comprises 16 residues. CDR3 in amino acids: CSAILASGGHNSPLHF. Here the CDR3 DNA reads TGCAGTGCTATTCTAGCGTCGGGGGGGCATAATTCACCCCTCCACTTT.

V gene TRBV12-3 or TRBV12-4 combines with J gene TRBJ2-5; D is possibly TRBD1 or TRBD2 (5 bases each). The CDR3 contains 15 residues. Trimming pared 3 bases from V and 5 bases from J, leaving 16 bases between. Here the CDR3 reads CASSFGTALGETQYF. CDR3 bases: TGTGCCAGCAGTTTCGGGACGGCCTTAGGGGAGACCCAGTACTTC.

This clonotype was detected only once. The chain has TRBV20-1 and TRBJ2-3, with D unclear. The CDR3 runs 10 residues. V shed 7 bases and J shed 6 bases, with 8 bases lying between them. Germline assignment: CDR1 DFQATT and CDR2 SNEGSKA (reference sequence). In DNA form, the CDR3 reads TGCAGTGGACATCTTGATACGCAGTATTTT. Its translation is CSGHLDTQYF.

This clonotype was counted a single time. The chain carries TRBV2 and TRBJ1-1; D possibly corresponds to TRBD1 (5 bases). Germline CDR1 is SNHLY and CDR2 is FYNNEI. Between the trimmed V and J ends, which lost 5 bases and 5 bases, there was a span of 18 bases. The CDR3 extends over 15 amino acids. The CDR3 coding sequence is TGTGCCAGCAGTTATACCGGTCCCGGGGGGACTGAAGCTTTCTTT. Translated, it gives CASSYTGPGGTEAFF.

This chain connects TRBV6-6 to TRBJ1-1, with D perhaps matching TRBD1 (5 bases). Germline V gene lookup returns CDR1 MNHNY and CDR2 SVGAGI (reference sequence). The CDR3 runs to 13 residues. Between the trimmed V and J ends, which lost 10 bases and 6 bases, there was a span of 18 bases. For the CDR3, the DNA is TGTGCCACAAGAGAAAGGGGCGCGTCTGAAGCTTTCTTT. Amino acids: CATRERGASEAFF.

The chain employs TRBV15 and TRBJ1-4, with TRBD1 as a possible D gene (5 bases). There are 16 residues in the CDR3. The V gene lost 2 bases and the J gene lost 5 bases, with 15 bases spanning the gap. Germline V CDR1 and CDR2: LNHNV, YYDKDF (reference sequence). DNA for the CDR3: TGTGCCACCAGCAGAACCCCAGGGACTCGGAATGAAAAACTGTTTTTT. Its translation is CATSRTPGTRNEKLFF.

This sequence joins TRBV7-8 and TRBJ2-2; D is unclear. V was cut by 3 bases and J by 5 bases, with 13 bases left in between. The CDR3 runs to 15 residues. The germline CDR1 and CDR2 sequences are SGHVS and FQNEAQ. CDR3 amino acids: CASSFPHPGTGELFF. CDR3 bases: TGTGCCAGCAGCTTTCCTCACCCAGGTACCGGGGAGCTGTTTTTT.

The chain has TRBV27 and TRBJ1-3; D is perhaps TRBD1 (6 bases). Looked up from germline, CDR1 is MNHEY and CDR2 is SMNVEV (reference sequence). The V end was cut by 0 bases, the J end by 4 bases, with 13 bases between. This CDR3 is built from 16 residues. CDR3 protein: CASSLSTGTKGNTIYF. CDR3 in DNA: TGTGCCAGCAGTTTATCGACCGGGACAAAAGGAAACACCATATATTTT.

The chain combines TRBV2 with TRBJ2-6; possible D gene TRBD1, 6 bases. Trimming shortened V by 5 bases and J by 0 bases, and 17 bases separated the two germline ends. The CDR3 is 18 residues long. In germline, CDR1 is SNHLY, CDR2 FYNNEI. DNA of the CDR3: TGTGCCAGCAGTCCGCCGGGACACCTGTCCTCTGGGGCCAACGTCCTGACTTTC. It yields the protein CASSPPGHLSSGANVLTF.

This chain connects TRBV28 to TRBJ2-6; D not resolved. CDR3 length: 13 amino acids. Trimming removed 10 bases at V and 2 bases at J, with 9 bases between. Germline assignment: CDR1 MDHEN and CDR2 SYDVKM. The DNA of the CDR3 is TGTGCCACCACTTTTCCTGGGGCCAACGTCCTGACTTTC. Its translation is CATTFPGANVLTF.

This rearrangement joins TRBV24-1 to TRBJ2-2; D ambiguous. The CDR3 spans 13 residues. Germline CDR1 reads KGHDR; CDR2 reads SFDVKD. The ends were cut back, 7 bases at V and 1 base at J, with 6 bases in the middle. The CDR3 DNA reads as TGTGCCACCAGGGCAGGGAACACCGGGGAGCTGTTTTTT. Its protein product is CATRAGNTGELFF.

The rearrangement links TRBV18 to TRBJ2-5; D tentatively fits TRBD1 or TRBD2 (5 bases each). The CDR3 is made up of 16 amino acids. The germline CDR1 and CDR2 sequences are KGHSH and LQKENI. The V end lost 2 bases, the J end lost 3 bases, and 16 bases lay between the germline ends. The CDR3 sequence is CASSPGPGRGEETQYF. CDR3 in DNA: TGTGCCAGCTCACCAGGGCCGGGAAGGGGAGAAGAGACCCAGTACTTC.